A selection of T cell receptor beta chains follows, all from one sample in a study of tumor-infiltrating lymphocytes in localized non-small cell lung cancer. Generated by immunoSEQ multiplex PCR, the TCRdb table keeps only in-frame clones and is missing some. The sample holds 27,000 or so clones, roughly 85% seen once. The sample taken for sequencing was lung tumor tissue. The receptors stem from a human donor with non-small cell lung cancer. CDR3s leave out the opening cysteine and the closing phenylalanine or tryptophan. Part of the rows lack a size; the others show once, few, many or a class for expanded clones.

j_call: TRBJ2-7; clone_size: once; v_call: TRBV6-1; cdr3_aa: ASSESTIGTYEQY
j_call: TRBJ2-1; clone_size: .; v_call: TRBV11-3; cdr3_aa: ASSLAGSYNEQF
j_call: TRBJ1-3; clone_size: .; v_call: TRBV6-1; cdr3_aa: ASSEAADRAHTIY
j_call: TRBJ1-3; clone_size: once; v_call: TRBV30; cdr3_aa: AWRSKGGTGNTIY
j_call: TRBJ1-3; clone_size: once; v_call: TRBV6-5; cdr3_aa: ASSAYWRYGNTIY
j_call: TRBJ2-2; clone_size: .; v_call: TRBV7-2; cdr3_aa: ASSSTSGRRLF
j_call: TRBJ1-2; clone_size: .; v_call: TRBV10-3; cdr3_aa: AISEAYNYGYT
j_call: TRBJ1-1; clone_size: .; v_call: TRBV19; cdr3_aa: ASSLGRTAINTEAF
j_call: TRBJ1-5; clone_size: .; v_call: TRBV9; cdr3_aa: ASSATGNQPQH
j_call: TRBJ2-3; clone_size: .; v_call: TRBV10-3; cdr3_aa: AITVGDTDTQY
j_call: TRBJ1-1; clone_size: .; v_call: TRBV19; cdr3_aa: ASSITVVQGATEAF
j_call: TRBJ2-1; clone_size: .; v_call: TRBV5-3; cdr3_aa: ARSGTEKGGGPGNEQF
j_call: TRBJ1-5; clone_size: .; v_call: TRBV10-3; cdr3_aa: AISDDRGDQPQH
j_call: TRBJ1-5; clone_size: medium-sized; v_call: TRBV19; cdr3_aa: ASSPSPYSNQPQH
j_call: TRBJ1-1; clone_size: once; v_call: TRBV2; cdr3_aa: ASSATGVEAF
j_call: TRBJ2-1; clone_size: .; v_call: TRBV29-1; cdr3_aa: SVEPQGILYNEQF
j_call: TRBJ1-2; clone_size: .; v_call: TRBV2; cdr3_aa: ASSEDSYGYT
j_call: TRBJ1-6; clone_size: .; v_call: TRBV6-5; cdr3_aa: AAGDRNNSPLH
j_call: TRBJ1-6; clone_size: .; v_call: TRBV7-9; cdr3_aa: ASSLDSPGNSPLH
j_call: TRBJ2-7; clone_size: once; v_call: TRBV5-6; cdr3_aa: ASSWGQGAAYEQY
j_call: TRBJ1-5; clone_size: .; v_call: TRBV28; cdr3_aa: ASSLGSIPYNQPQH
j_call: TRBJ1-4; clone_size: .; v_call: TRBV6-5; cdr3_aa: ASSPRAWDEKLF
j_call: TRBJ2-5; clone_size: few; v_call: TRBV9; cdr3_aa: ASSTTVSGDETQY
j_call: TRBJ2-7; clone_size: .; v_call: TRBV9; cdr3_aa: ASSSRGDSYEQY
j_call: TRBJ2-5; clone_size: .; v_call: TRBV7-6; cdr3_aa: ASSLAGTEIGETQY
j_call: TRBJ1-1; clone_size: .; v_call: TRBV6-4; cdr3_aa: ASMGNTEAF
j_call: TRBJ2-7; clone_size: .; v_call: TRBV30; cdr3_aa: AWSGSRLSSYEQY
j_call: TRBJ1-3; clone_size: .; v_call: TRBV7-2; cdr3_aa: ASSLGPVSTGNTIY
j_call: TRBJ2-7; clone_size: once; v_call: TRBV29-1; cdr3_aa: SVYRGALQY